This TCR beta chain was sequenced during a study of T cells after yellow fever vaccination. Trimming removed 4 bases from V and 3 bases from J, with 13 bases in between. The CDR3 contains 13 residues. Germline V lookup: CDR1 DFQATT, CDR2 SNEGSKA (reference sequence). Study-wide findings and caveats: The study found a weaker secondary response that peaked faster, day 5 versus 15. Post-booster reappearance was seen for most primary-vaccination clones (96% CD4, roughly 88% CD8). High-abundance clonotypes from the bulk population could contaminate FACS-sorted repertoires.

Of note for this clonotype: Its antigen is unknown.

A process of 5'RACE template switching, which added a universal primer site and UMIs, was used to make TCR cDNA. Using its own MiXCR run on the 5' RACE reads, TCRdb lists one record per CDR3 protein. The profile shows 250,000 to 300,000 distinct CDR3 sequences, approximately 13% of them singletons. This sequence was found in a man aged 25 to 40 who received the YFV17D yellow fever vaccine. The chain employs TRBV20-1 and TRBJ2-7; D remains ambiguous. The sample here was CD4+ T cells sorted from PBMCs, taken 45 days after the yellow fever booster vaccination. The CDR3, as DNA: TGCAGTGCTACCCGGACGAAAGACTACGAGCAGTACTTC. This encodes CSATRTKDYEQYF.